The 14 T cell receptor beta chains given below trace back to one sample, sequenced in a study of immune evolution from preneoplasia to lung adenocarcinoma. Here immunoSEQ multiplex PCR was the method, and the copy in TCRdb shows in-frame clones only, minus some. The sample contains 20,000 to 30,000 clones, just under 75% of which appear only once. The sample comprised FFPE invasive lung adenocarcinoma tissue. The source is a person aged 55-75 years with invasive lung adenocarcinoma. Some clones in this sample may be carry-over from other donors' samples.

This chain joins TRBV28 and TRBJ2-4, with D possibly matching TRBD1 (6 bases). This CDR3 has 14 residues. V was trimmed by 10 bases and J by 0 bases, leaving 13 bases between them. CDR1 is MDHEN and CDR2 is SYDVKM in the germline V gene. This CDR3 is CATEGDLAKNIQYF. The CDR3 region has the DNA TGTGCCACAGAGGGGGATTTAGCCAAAAACATTCAGTACTTC.

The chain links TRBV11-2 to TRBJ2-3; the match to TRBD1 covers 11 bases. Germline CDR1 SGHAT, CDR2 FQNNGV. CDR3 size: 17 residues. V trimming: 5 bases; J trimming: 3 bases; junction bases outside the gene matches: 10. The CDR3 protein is CASSPGQGAQRTDTQYF. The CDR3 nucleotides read TGTGCCAGCAGCCCTGGACAGGGGGCGCAACGGACAGATACGCAGTATTTT.

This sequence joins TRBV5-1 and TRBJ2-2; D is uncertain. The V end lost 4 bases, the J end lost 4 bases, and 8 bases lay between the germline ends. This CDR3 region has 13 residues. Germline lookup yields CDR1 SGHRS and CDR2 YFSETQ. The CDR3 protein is CASSRTPTGELFF. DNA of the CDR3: TGCGCCAGCAGCCGCACCCCCACCGGGGAGCTGTTTTTT.

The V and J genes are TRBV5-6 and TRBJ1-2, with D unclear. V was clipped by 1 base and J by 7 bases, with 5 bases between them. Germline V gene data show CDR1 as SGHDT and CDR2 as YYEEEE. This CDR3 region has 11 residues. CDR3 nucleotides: TGTGCCAGCAGCTTGAATCTTGGCTACACCTTC. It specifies CASSLNLGYTF.

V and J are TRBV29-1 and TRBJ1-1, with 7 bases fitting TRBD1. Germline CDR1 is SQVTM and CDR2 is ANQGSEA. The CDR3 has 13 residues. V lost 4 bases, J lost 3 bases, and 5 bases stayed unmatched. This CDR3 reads CSVAHGQDTEAFF. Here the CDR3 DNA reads TGCAGCGTTGCCCACGGACAGGACACTGAAGCTTTCTTT. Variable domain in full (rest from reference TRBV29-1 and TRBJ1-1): SAVISQKPSRDICQRGTSLTIQCQVDSQVTMMFWYRQQPGQSLTLIATANQGSEATYESGFVIDKFPISRPNLTFSTLTVSNMSPEDSSIYLCSVAHGQDTEAFFGQGTRLTVV.

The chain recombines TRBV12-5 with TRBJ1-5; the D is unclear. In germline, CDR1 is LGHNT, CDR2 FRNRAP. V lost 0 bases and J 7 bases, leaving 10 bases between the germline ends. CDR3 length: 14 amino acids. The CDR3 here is CASGLVGPWQPQHF. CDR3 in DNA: TGTGCTAGTGGTTTGGTAGGTCCGTGGCAGCCCCAGCATTTT.

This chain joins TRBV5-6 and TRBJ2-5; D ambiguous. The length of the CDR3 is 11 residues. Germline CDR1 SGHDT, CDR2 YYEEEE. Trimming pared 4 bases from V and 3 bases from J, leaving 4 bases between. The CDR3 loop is CASSVKETQYF. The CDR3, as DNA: TGTGCCAGCAGCGTTAAAGAGACCCAGTACTTC.

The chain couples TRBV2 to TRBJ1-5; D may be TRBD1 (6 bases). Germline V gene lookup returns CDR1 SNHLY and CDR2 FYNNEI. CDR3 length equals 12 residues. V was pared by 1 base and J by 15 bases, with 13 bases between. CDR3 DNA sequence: TGTGCCAGCAGTGAAGATGGGGGGGCCGGGCATTTT. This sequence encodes CASSEDGGAGHF.

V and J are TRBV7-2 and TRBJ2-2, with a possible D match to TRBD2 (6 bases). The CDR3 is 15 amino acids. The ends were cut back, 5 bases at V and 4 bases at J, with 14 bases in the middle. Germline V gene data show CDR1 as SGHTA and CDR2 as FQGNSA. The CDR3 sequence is CASSRRVGGTGELFF. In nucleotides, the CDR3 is TGTGCCAGCAGCCGTCGAGTGGGAGGCACCGGGGAGCTGTTTTTT.

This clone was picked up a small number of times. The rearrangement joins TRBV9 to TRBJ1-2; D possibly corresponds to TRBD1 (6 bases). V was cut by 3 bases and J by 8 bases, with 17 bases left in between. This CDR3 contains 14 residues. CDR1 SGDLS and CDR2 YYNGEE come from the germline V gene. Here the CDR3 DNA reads TGTGCCAGCAGCGCCCTTAGGGAGGGGGGAGGCTACACCTTC. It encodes CASSALREGGGYTF.

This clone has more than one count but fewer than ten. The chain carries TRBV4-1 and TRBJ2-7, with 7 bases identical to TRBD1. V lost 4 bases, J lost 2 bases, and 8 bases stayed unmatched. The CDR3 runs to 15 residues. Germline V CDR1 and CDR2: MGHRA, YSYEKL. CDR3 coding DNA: TGCGCCAGCAGCCGAGGAGCCGGGACAGCCTACGAGCAGTACTTC. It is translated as CASSRGAGTAYEQYF.

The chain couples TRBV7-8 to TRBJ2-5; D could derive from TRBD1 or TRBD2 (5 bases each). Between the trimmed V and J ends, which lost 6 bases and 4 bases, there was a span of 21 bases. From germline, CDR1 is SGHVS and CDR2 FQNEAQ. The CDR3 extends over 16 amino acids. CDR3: CASRSFVGTHAETQYF. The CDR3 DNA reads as TGTGCCAGCAGATCATTCGTGGGGACCCACGCAGAGACCCAGTACTTC.

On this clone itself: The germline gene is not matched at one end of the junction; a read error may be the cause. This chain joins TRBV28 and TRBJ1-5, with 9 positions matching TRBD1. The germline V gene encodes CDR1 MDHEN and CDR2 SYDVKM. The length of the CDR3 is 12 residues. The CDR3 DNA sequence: TGTGCCAGTGTCGGGTACCGGGACAGGGTCGTTTTT. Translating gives CASVGYRDRVVF.

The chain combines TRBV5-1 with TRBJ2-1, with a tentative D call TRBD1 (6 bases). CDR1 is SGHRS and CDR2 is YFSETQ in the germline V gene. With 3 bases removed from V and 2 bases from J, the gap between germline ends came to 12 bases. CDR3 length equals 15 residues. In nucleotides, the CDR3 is TGCGCCAGCAGCTCCATGACAGGCGCCTACAATGAGCAGTTCTTC. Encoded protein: CASSSMTGAYNEQFF.